The entry that follows covers one TCR beta chain sequence. Its target is not known. This CDR3 has 17 amino acids. From germline, CDR1 is ENHRY and CDR2 SYGVKD. The V and J ends lost 2 bases and 3 bases, in that order; junction bases with no gene match: 10. This record belongs to a study of OX40 agonist ivuxolimab in advanced cancers. Study-level points and caveats: Among the least clonally expanded were partial responders at 0.1-3.0 mg/kg.

Sequenced by immunoSEQ multiplex PCR; TCRdb stores in-frame clones only, minus some. The sample includes about 71,000 clones, over 90% seen only once; the top ten take less than 20%. The chain couples TRBV10-3 to TRBJ2-1; 7 positions agree with TRBD2. This receptor was obtained from an adult with an advanced solid tumor such as melanoma, head and neck, liver or kidney cancer. The sample was CD4+ or CD8+ T cells sorted from blood, taken in a trial of the OX40 agonist ivuxolimab. The CDR3 DNA reads as TGTGCCATCAGTGAGACGGGAGGCCCGGTAATCTACAATGAGCAGTTCTTC. The encoded protein is CAISETGGPVIYNEQFF.